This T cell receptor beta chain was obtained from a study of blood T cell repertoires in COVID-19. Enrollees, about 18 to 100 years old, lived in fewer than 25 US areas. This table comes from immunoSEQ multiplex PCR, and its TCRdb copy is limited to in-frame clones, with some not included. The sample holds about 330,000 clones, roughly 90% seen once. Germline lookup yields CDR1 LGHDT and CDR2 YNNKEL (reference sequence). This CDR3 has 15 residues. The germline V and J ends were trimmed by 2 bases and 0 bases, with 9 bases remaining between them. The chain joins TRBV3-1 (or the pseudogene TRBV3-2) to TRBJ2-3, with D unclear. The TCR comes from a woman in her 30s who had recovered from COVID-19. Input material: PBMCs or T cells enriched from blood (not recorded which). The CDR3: CASSQIRSSTDTQYF. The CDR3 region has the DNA TGTGCCAGCAGCCAAATCAGATCTAGCACAGATACGCAGTATTTT.